These 25 T cell receptor beta chains originate from one sample sequenced in a study of identical twins. TCRdb reanalysed the 5' RACE reads using MiXCR and keeps one entry per CDR3 protein. The sample lists hundreds of thousands of distinct CDR3 sequences, under 9% occurring once. This sample was also put to use in a study of yellow fever vaccine responses in identical twins.

Source material: memory (CD45RO+) T cells sorted from blood. These receptors all stem from a woman between 18 and 29 years old in good health.

The chain uses TRBV18 and TRBJ2-3; D may be TRBD2 (5 bases). This CDR3 comprises 16 residues. CDR1 and CDR2 (germline): KGHSH, LQKENI. V was pared by 6 bases and J by 0 bases, with 16 bases between. The CDR3 DNA follows: TGTGCCAGCTCGGCGGTAGCGTACGCTAGCACAGATACGCAGTATTTT. It codes for CASSAVAYASTDTQYF. The full variable domain, with the rest looked up from reference TRBV18 and TRBJ2-3, is NAGVMQNPRHLVRRRGQEARLRCSPMKGHSHVYWYRQLPEEGLKFMVYLQKENIIDESGMPKERFSAEFPKEGPSILRIQQVVRGDSAAYFCASSAVAYASTDTQYFGPGTRLTVL.

There are many counts of this clonotype. V gene TRBV7-2 combines with J gene TRBJ2-1; 7 bases are shared with TRBD2. After removal of 3 bases from V and 9 bases from J, the junction contained 11 bases not matched to a gene. The CDR3 spans 15 residues. Germline assignment: CDR1 SGHTA and CDR2 FQGNSA. CDR3 DNA sequence: TGTGCCAGCAGCTTGGGCGGGAGTCCGGGTAGTGAGCAGTTCTTC. It codes for CASSLGGSPGSEQFF.

This clonotype was recorded at least ten times. The CDR3 bases are TGTGCCAGCAGTGGGCCCGGATCGCGGGGTTCCTACAATGAGCAGTTCTTC. The encoded protein is CASSGPGSRGSYNEQFF. This chain uses TRBV2 with TRBJ2-1, with TRBD2 as a possible D gene (6 bases). This CDR3 is built from 17 residues. Trimming removed 4 bases at V and 1 base at J, with 17 bases between. Germline V gene data show CDR1 as SNHLY and CDR2 as FYNNEI. Using reference TRBV2 and TRBJ2-1 for the parts outside the CDR3, the full variable domain is EPEVTQTPSHQVTQMGQEVILRCVPISNHLYFYWYRQILGQKVEFLVSFYNNEISEKSEIFDDQFSVERPDGSNFTLKIRSTKLEDSAMYFCASSGPGSRGSYNEQFFGPGTRLTVL.

The chain recombines TRBV18 with TRBJ2-1; 14 bases map to TRBD2. The CDR3 sequence is 16 residues long. Losses at the gene ends were 3 bases for V and 6 bases for J; bases not matched to a gene: 4. Germline lookup yields CDR1 KGHSH and CDR2 LQKENI. The CDR3 DNA follows: TGTGCCAGCTCACCGGGACTAGCGGGAGTGGCCAATGAGCAGTTCTTC. Encoded protein: CASSPGLAGVANEQFF.

The sample holds a few counts of this clonotype. The chain combines TRBV5-1 with TRBJ2-5; TRBD2 aligns across 8 bases. Germline V gives CDR1 SGHRS, CDR2 YFSETQ. Germline trimming cut 4 bases from V and 2 bases from J; bases unmatched to any gene: 10. The CDR3 is 16 residues long. The CDR3 protein is CASSRFGVAGQETQYF. In DNA form, the CDR3 reads TGCGCCAGCAGCCGATTTGGAGTAGCGGGGCAAGAGACCCAGTACTTC.

This clonotype occurred a few times. The rearrangement uses TRBV10-2 and TRBJ1-1, with D perhaps matching TRBD1 (6 bases). V lost 11 bases to trimming and J lost 11 bases, with 24 bases between them. CDR1 is WSHSY and CDR2 is SAAADI in the germline V gene. The CDR3 loop spans 13 amino acids. CDR3 loop: CASILGPGTRAFF. CDR3 coding DNA: TGCGCCTCGATATTGGGTCCTGGGACACGCGCTTTCTTT.

Many counts were recorded for this clonotype. The chain recombines TRBV29-1 with TRBJ2-1; tentative D call: TRBD2 (6 bases). CDR3 length: 14 amino acids. V was pared by 4 bases and J by 6 bases, with 16 bases between. CDR1 and CDR2 from the germline V gene are SQVTM and ANQGSEA. The CDR3 loop is CSVAQTSGVNEQFF. The CDR3, as DNA: TGCAGCGTTGCCCAGACTAGTGGGGTCAATGAGCAGTTCTTC.

This rearrangement joins TRBV7-9 to TRBJ2-2, with 7 positions matching TRBD2. This CDR3 has 15 amino acids. V gave up 4 bases and J gave up 5 bases; unmatched junction bases: 7. Germline V CDR1 and CDR2: SEHNR, FQNEAQ (reference sequence). The CDR3 loop is CASSSGGSGTGELFF. The DNA for the CDR3 is TGTGCCAGCAGCTCGGGGGGTAGCGGAACCGGGGAGCTGTTTTTT.

This clonotype was counted between two and nine times. The V call is TRBV25-1, the J call TRBJ2-7; no reliable D call. The CDR3 is made up of 12 amino acids. Germline CDR1 MGHDK, CDR2 SYGVNS. The V end was cut by 1 base, the J end by 6 bases, with 7 bases between. In DNA, the CDR3 is TGTGCCAGCAGTGAATCCCTCTCCGAGCAGTACTTC. This codes for CASSESLSEQYF.

This clonotype was detected many times. V usage is TRBV20-1 and J usage is TRBJ2-5; perhaps D is TRBD1 or TRBD2 (5 bases each). Germline assignment: CDR1 DFQATT and CDR2 SNEGSKA (reference sequence). The CDR3 totals 13 residues. Trimming cost V 6 bases and J 3 bases, with 14 bases left between them. In nucleotides, the CDR3 is TGCAGTGCCCCCCGTGGGACGGAAGAGACCCAGTACTTC. Translation gives CSAPRGTEETQYF.

The rearrangement uses TRBV5-1 and TRBJ2-1; D perhaps matches TRBD2 (6 bases). Trimming shortened V by 4 bases and J by 0 bases, and 14 bases separated the two germline ends. The CDR3 is 16 amino acids. The germline gives CDR1 SGHRS, CDR2 YFSETQ. The CDR3 bases are TGCGCCAGCAGCCCGAATAGCGGAAGCTCCTACAATGAGCAGTTCTTC. Protein product: CASSPNSGSSYNEQFF.

At least ten counts were recorded for this clonotype. The chain joins TRBV6-4 to TRBJ2-2, with TRBD2 matching over 8 bases. This CDR3 has 13 residues. The trim removed 8 bases at V and 2 bases at J, leaving 1 base unmatched. The germline CDR1 and CDR2 sequences are MRHNA and SNTAGT. The CDR3 protein is CASGTSNTGELFF. Written as DNA, the CDR3 is TGTGCCAGCGGGACTAGTAACACCGGGGAGCTGTTTTTT.

The chain joins TRBV20-1 to TRBJ2-3, with TRBD2 matching 8 bases. J was trimmed by 6 bases and V by 1 base; bases with no gene match: 12. CDR3 length: 16 residues. Germline V gives CDR1 DFQATT, CDR2 SNEGSKA (reference sequence). As DNA, the CDR3 is TGCAGTGCTAGAGTAGCGGGGCAGGGCCTAGGGGATACGCAGTATTTT. Its translation is CSARVAGQGLGDTQYF.

The sample holds many counts of this clonotype. CDR3 region: CASRLGGATDTQYF. The CDR3 coding sequence is TGTGCCAGCCGCCTGGGAGGGGCCACAGATACGCAGTATTTT. The chain links TRBV27 to TRBJ2-3, with TRBD2 matching over 7 bases. In germline, CDR1 is MNHEY, CDR2 SMNVEV (reference sequence). J lost 2 bases, V lost 8 bases, and 7 bases had no gene match. The CDR3 length is 14 residues.

V gene TRBV4-2 combines with J gene TRBJ1-2; D may be TRBD1 (6 bases). Trimming removed 0 bases from V and 4 bases from J, with 12 bases in between. Germline values: CDR1 LGHNA, CDR2 YNFKEQ. The CDR3 totals 15 residues. The CDR3 sequence is CASSQDTGRGYGYTF. CDR3 nucleotide sequence: TGTGCCAGCAGCCAAGATACTGGCAGGGGCTATGGCTACACCTTC.

V is TRBV6-4 and J is TRBJ1-1; the D is unclear. Germline V gives CDR1 MRHNA, CDR2 SNTAGT. The V and J ends lost 6 bases and 0 bases respectively, with 14 bases between them. The CDR3 runs to 15 residues. The chain's CDR3 is CASSKDYALNTEAFF. The DNA of the CDR3 is TGTGCCAGCAGCAAGGACTACGCCTTGAACACTGAAGCTTTCTTT.

This clonotype was counted between two and nine times. The chain couples TRBV20-1 to TRBJ2-7; possibly TRBD1 for D (6 bases). V dropped 5 bases and J dropped 4 bases, with 27 bases sitting between them. CDR1 and CDR2 from the germline V gene are DFQATT and SNEGSKA (reference sequence). CDR3 length equals 17 residues. CDR3: CSAWETGPRGSLYEQYF. DNA of the CDR3: TGCAGTGCTTGGGAGACAGGCCCCAGAGGATCGCTATACGAGCAGTACTTC.

This chain's CDR3 is CASSLGQRGSGTFSSYNEQFF. The CDR3 nucleotides read TGCGCCAGCAGCTTGGGCCAACGGGGTAGCGGAACTTTCTCCTCCTACAATGAGCAGTTCTTC. This chain uses TRBV5-1 with TRBJ2-1; D might be TRBD2 (6 bases). Germline V CDR1 and CDR2: SGHRS, YFSETQ. There are 21 residues in the CDR3. V was shortened by 0 bases and J by 0 bases, with 25 bases between the two germline ends.

V is TRBV29-1 and J is TRBJ1-4, with 8 positions matching TRBD1. CDR1 and CDR2 from the germline V gene are SQVTM and ANQGSEA. The CDR3 totals 13 residues. J lost 5 bases, V lost 7 bases, and 6 bases had no gene match. CDR3 bases: TGCAGCGCCCTGACAGGGGAGAATGAAAAACTGTTTTTT. It specifies CSALTGENEKLFF.

Ten or more counts support this clonotype. The V call is TRBV6-2 or TRBV6-3, the J call TRBJ2-1; 13 bases map to TRBD2. The J segment lost 4 bases and the V segment lost 3 bases, leaving 9 bases of the junction unmatched. CDR3 size: 18 residues. The germline CDR1 and CDR2 sequences are MNHEY and SVGEGT. This chain's CDR3 is CASSYSWTSGRVYNEQFF. The CDR3 DNA follows: TGTGCCAGCAGTTATTCCTGGACTAGCGGGAGAGTATACAATGAGCAGTTCTTC.

This clonotype was seen at least ten times. The chain employs TRBV5-1 and TRBJ2-1; 9 bases align to TRBD2. Germline V lookup: CDR1 SGHRS, CDR2 YFSETQ. The junction had 13 bases not matched to a gene; V was cut back by 2 bases and J by 7 bases. The CDR3 consists of 17 residues. In DNA, the CDR3 is TGCGCCAGCAGCTTACCCCGTGGTAGCGGGAGTTGGAATGAGCAGTTCTTC. It encodes CASSLPRGSGSWNEQFF.

This clonotype has at least ten counts. This chain joins TRBV20-1 and TRBJ2-1; D may be TRBD2 (5 bases). Germline V gene data show CDR1 as DFQATT and CDR2 as SNEGSKA (reference sequence). The CDR3 contains 12 residues. Between the trimmed V and J ends, which lost 2 bases and 9 bases, there was a span of 11 bases. CDR3 loop: CSARSSGIEQFF. CDR3 coding DNA: TGCAGTGCTAGATCGAGCGGCATTGAGCAGTTCTTC.

In its sample, this clonotype was seen many times. The CDR3 DNA follows: TGTGCCAGCAGTTTAGCGCTTTCACCCCTCCACTTT. Encoded protein: CASSLALSPLHF. The chain links TRBV12-3 or TRBV12-4 to TRBJ1-6; no definite D call. The CDR3 is 12 residues long. The ends were cut back, 0 bases at V and 9 bases at J, with 3 bases in the middle.

The sample holds many counts of this clonotype. The chain recombines TRBV27 with TRBJ1-5, with 8 bases aligning to TRBD1. Unmatched junction bases numbered 11, after V lost 2 bases and J lost 2 bases. Germline V gives CDR1 MNHEY, CDR2 SMNVEV (reference sequence). The CDR3 sequence is 18 residues long. CDR3 region: CASSLMAGGLGGNQPQHF. CDR3 sequence (DNA): TGTGCCAGCAGTTTAATGGCAGGGGGCCTCGGCGGCAATCAGCCCCAGCATTTT.

This clonotype came up a few times. The chain has TRBV29-1 and TRBJ2-7; a possible D gene is TRBD2 (6 bases). CDR1 is SQVTM, CDR2 ANQGSEA, per germline. V gave up 4 bases and J gave up 4 bases, with 14 bases separating them. The CDR3 loop spans 13 amino acids. CDR3 protein: CSVGGPAGYEQYF. CDR3 sequence (DNA): TGCAGCGTTGGCGGCCCCGCGGGGTACGAGCAGTACTTC.